One sample yielded the 27 T cell receptor beta chains listed below, sequenced in a study of T cell changes during pregnancy in multiple sclerosis. Sequenced by immunoSEQ multiplex PCR; TCRdb stores in-frame clones only, minus some. The sample includes around 100,000 clones, 80% to 95% of them seen just once. The sequencing used peripheral blood, collected after pregnancy. These TCRs come from a female donor with multiple sclerosis, enrolled in a pregnancy study.

The rearrangement joins TRBV5-4 to TRBJ1-2; 11 positions match TRBD1. The junction had 9 bases not matched to a gene; V was cut back by 7 bases and J by 4 bases. CDR1 SGHNT and CDR2 YYREEE come from the germline V gene (reference sequence). The CDR3 sequence is 15 residues long. The CDR3 nucleotides read TGTGCCAGCCACGTCCGGGACAGGGGGTTCTATGGCTACACCTTC. Translation gives CASHVRDRGFYGYTF.

The rearrangement joins TRBV27 to TRBJ1-5, with 7 nucleotides matching TRBD1. V lost 3 bases, J lost 0 bases, and 2 bases stayed unmatched. The germline gives CDR1 MNHEY, CDR2 SMNVEV (reference sequence). The CDR3 spans 15 residues. The CDR3 loop is CASSFYRGSNQPQHF. In nucleotides, the CDR3 is TGTGCCAGCAGTTTCTACAGGGGTAGCAATCAGCCCCAGCATTTT.

The genes are TRBV10-3 and TRBJ1-2; the match to TRBD1 covers 9 bases. Looked up from germline, CDR1 is ENHRY and CDR2 is SYGVKD. With V trimmed by 3 bases and J by 8 bases, 10 bases remained unmatched. The CDR3 extends over 15 amino acids. CDR3 in DNA: TGTGCCATCAGTGAAACAGACAGGGGGAGCGGCGGCTACACCTTC. This sequence encodes CAISETDRGSGGYTF.

This chain connects TRBV29-1 to TRBJ2-6, with D tentatively TRBD1 (6 bases). This CDR3 has 17 amino acids. Germline V lookup: CDR1 SQVTM, CDR2 ANQGSEA. The DNA for the CDR3 is TGCCGTCAGTACGAGGACAGCCTAGGAACTGGGGCCAACGTCCTGACTTTC. The encoded protein is CRQYEDSLGTGANVLTF.

The chain uses TRBV7-2 and TRBJ2-3; D gene ambiguous. The CDR3 length is 13 residues. Germline CDR1 SGHTA, CDR2 FQGNSA. The germline V and J ends were trimmed by 2 bases and 5 bases, with 8 bases remaining between them. CDR3 residues: CASSLRGGDTQYF. The CDR3 bases are TGTGCCAGCAGCTTAAGAGGCGGAGATACGCAGTATTTT.

The chain is built from TRBV6-5 and TRBJ1-1, with 7 bases matching TRBD1. CDR1 and CDR2 (germline): MNHEY, SVGAGI. Trimming at V came to 5 bases and at J to 4 bases, leaving 10 bases not matched to a gene. The CDR3 spans 15 residues. The CDR3 region is CASSPTRTGGTEAFF. The CDR3 DNA reads as TGTGCCAGCAGTCCTACCCGGACAGGAGGCACTGAAGCTTTCTTT.

This chain connects TRBV4-1 to TRBJ2-1, with D perhaps matching TRBD2 (5 bases). Per the germline V gene, CDR1 is MGHRA and CDR2 is YSYEKL. This CDR3 has 17 amino acids. V was cut by 1 base and J by 1 base, with 14 bases left in between. CDR3 in amino acids: CASSQVGGGLSYNEQFF. CDR3 sequence (DNA): TGCGCCAGCAGCCAAGTAGGAGGCGGTCTATCCTACAATGAGCAGTTCTTC.

The CDR3 here is CASSRQGTDEQYF. Here the CDR3 DNA reads TGTGCCAGCTCACGACAGGGGACCGACGAGCAGTACTTC. The rearrangement links TRBV18 to TRBJ2-7; 8 positions match TRBD1. The CDR3 contains 13 residues. The germline V gene has CDR1 KGHSH and CDR2 LQKENI. Germline trimming cut 4 bases from V and 5 bases from J; bases unmatched to any gene: 4.

This clone has a handful of counts. V usage is TRBV28 and J usage is TRBJ2-7, with D unclear. Trimming removed 2 bases from V and 2 bases from J, with 7 bases in between. Germline CDR1 is MDHEN and CDR2 is SYDVKM. There are 13 residues in the CDR3. CDR3 residues: CASSLAATYEQYF. In DNA form, the CDR3 reads TGTGCCAGCAGTTTAGCAGCGACCTACGAGCAGTACTTC.

This clone showed up just once. V and J are TRBV5-4 and TRBJ2-1; 7 bases line up with TRBD2. This CDR3 is built from 13 residues. V was pared by 4 bases and J by 7 bases, with 5 bases of the junction left unmatched. Germline V CDR1 and CDR2: SGHNT, YYREEE (reference sequence). The chain's CDR3 is CASSGGTINEQFF. CDR3 nucleotides: TGTGCCAGCAGCGGAGGGACTATAAATGAGCAGTTCTTC.

The chain uses TRBV25-1 and TRBJ1-1; D not certain. The CDR3 sequence is 13 residues long. Between the trimmed V and J ends, which lost 7 bases and 1 base, there was a span of 10 bases. From germline, CDR1 is MGHDK and CDR2 SYGVNS. The DNA of the CDR3 is TGTGCCAGCAACGAACAACAGAACACTGAAGCTTTCTTT. Amino acids: CASNEQQNTEAFF.

This chain uses TRBV30 with TRBJ1-1; no clear D. Trimming took 0 bases from V and 4 from J, leaving 15 bases between them. This CDR3 is built from 15 residues. Germline V CDR1 and CDR2: GTSNPN, SVGIG (reference sequence). CDR3 DNA sequence: TGTGCCTGGAGTGTACATCGAGCCGGAGGCACTGAAGCTTTCTTT. Translated, it gives CAWSVHRAGGTEAFF.

This clone was observed a single time. The V call is TRBV7-6, the J call TRBJ1-1, with D uncertain. Germline V gene lookup returns CDR1 SGHVS and CDR2 FNYEAQ. The CDR3 runs to 15 residues. Between the trimmed V and J ends, which lost 0 bases and 1 base, there was a span of 9 bases. The CDR3 coding sequence is TGTGCCAGCAGCTTAGCGCCCCAAGCGAACACTGAAGCTTTCTTT. Amino acids: CASSLAPQANTEAFF.

This chain uses TRBV5-1 with TRBJ2-5; weak D call: TRBD2 (5 bases). V was clipped by 0 bases and J by 5 bases, with 14 bases between them. Germline CDR1 reads SGHRS; CDR2 reads YFSETQ. The CDR3 has 15 residues. CDR3 DNA sequence: TGCGCCAGCAGCTTGGGTGGTAGCTCTAGCGAGACCCAGTACTTC. Amino acids: CASSLGGSSSETQYF. The whole variable domain, remainder taken from reference TRBV5-1 and TRBJ2-5, is KAGVTQTPRYLIKTRGQQVTLSCSPISGHRSVSWYQQTPGQGLQFLFEYFSETQRNKGNFPGRFSGRQFSNSRSEMNVSTLELGDSALYLCASSLGGSSSETQYFGPGTRLLVL.

The sample holds one count of this clone. The chain couples TRBV7-6 to TRBJ2-1; possibly TRBD1 for D (6 bases). The length of the CDR3 is 15 residues. Germline V gene data show CDR1 as SGHVS and CDR2 as FNYEAQ. V lost 5 bases and J 0 bases, leaving 11 bases between the germline ends. CDR3 sequence (DNA): TGTGCCAGCAGCCAAGGACAGTTCTCCTACAATGAGCAGTTCTTC. Amino acid sequence: CASSQGQFSYNEQFF.

V usage is TRBV5-1 and J usage is TRBJ2-3; 13 bases fit TRBD2. The CDR3 consists of 17 residues. CDR1 is SGHRS, CDR2 YFSETQ, per germline. V lost 0 bases and J lost 0; bases outside the gene matches: 1. The CDR3 sequence is CASSLGLAGGSTDTQYF. The CDR3 coding sequence is TGCGCCAGCAGCTTGGGACTAGCGGGAGGCAGCACAGATACGCAGTATTTT.

The J gene is TRBJ2-2, the V gene TRBV29-1; 11 bases line up with TRBD2. The CDR3 covers 16 residues. Germline V gene data show CDR1 as SQVTM and CDR2 as ANQGSEA. V dropped 5 bases and J dropped 2; count of bases not matched to a gene: 7. CDR3 bases: TGCAGCGTTAGTCTAGCGGGGGGCCACAACACCGGGGAGCTGTTTTTT. Translation gives CSVSLAGGHNTGELFF.

The chain joins TRBV19 to TRBJ2-1, with a possible D match to TRBD2 (5 bases). The CDR3 contains 16 residues. Germline assignment: CDR1 LNHDA and CDR2 SQIVND (reference sequence). V lost 3 bases, J lost 2 bases, and 14 bases lay in between. The CDR3 DNA sequence: TGTGCCAGTAGTATTTTGACCGGGATAACCTACAATGAGCAGTTCTTC. Translation: CASSILTGITYNEQFF.

The V call is TRBV6-6, the J call TRBJ2-6; D remains ambiguous. Germline lookup yields CDR1 MNHNY and CDR2 SVGAGI (reference sequence). The CDR3 totals 13 residues. V was clipped by 8 bases and J by 3 bases, with 8 bases between them. DNA of the CDR3: TGTGCCAGCTTTACCGGTGGGGCCAACGTCCTGACTTTC. The encoded protein is CASFTGGANVLTF.

This chain joins TRBV28 and TRBJ2-1; 9 nucleotides align to TRBD1. The CDR3 length is 18 residues. The ends lost 3 bases at V and 12 bases at J; junction bases unmatched: 21. The V gene's germline CDR1 is MDHEN and CDR2 SYDVKM. Here the CDR3 DNA reads TGTGCCAGCAGTTTCCATCGGACAGGGGTCCCCGAGGGGCAGGGGCAGTTCTTC. The encoded protein is CASSFHRTGVPEGQGQFF.

J is TRBJ1-2 and V is TRBV28; no firm D call. With 3 bases removed from V and 4 bases from J, the gap between germline ends came to 18 bases. The CDR3 extends over 16 amino acids. The germline V gene encodes CDR1 MDHEN and CDR2 SYDVKM. CDR3 sequence (DNA): TGTGCCAGCAGTTTTCAGCCCTTGGGCGTTGGCTATGGCTACACCTTC. It is translated as CASSFQPLGVGYGYTF.

This chain links TRBV28 with TRBJ1-5, with D tentatively TRBD1 (5 bases). Germline V lookup: CDR1 MDHEN, CDR2 SYDVKM. CDR3 length: 12 amino acids. V shed 6 bases and J shed 6 bases, with 9 bases lying between them. The CDR3 region is CASSPRAQPQHF. The CDR3 DNA follows: TGTGCCAGCAGCCCCAGGGCTCAGCCCCAGCATTTT.

This chain connects TRBV9 to TRBJ2-1; 8 bases agree with TRBD2. Germline V lookup: CDR1 SGDLS, CDR2 YYNGEE. CDR3 length: 16 residues. Trimming removed 2 bases from V and 6 bases from J; junction bases left unmatched: 10. For the CDR3, the DNA is TGTGCCAGCAGCGTCTATAGCGGGGTGGGATTCAATGAGCAGTTCTTC. It encodes CASSVYSGVGFNEQFF.

The chain employs TRBV11-2 and TRBJ1-5; TRBD1 is a possible D gene (5 bases). CDR3 size: 14 residues. Germline V gives CDR1 SGHAT, CDR2 FQNNGV. V lost 5 bases to trimming and J lost 4 bases, with 12 bases between them. The CDR3, as DNA: TGTGCCAGCAGCCCCGACGGGGGGAATCAGCCCCAGCATTTT. Translation gives CASSPDGGNQPQHF.

The gene calls are TRBV30 and TRBJ2-3, with a weak D call TRBD1 (6 bases). The germline gives CDR1 GTSNPN, CDR2 SVGIG (reference sequence). CDR3 length: 15 residues. Between the trimmed V and J ends, which lost 2 bases and 2 bases, there was a span of 14 bases. CDR3 nucleotides: TGTGCCTGGAGTAGGGGTTGGGGGCTCACAGATACGCAGTATTTT. It is translated as CAWSRGWGLTDTQYF.

The J gene is TRBJ2-7, the V gene TRBV9; D possibly corresponds to TRBD1 (5 bases). The CDR3 has 15 residues. Per germline, CDR1 SGDLS and CDR2 YYNGEE. Trimming removed 0 bases from V and 2 bases from J, with 12 bases in between. CDR3 DNA sequence: TGTGCCAGCAGCGTAGGGGGCACGGCTCCCTACGAGCAGTACTTC. It specifies CASSVGGTAPYEQYF.

Points on this clone: This specimen includes other DNA sequences encoding the same CDR3. This chain connects TRBV7-3 to TRBJ1-1; TRBD1 agrees at 9 bases. The CDR3 loop spans 14 amino acids. CDR1 and CDR2 from the germline V gene are SGHTA and FQGTGA. V shed 3 bases, J shed 2 bases, and the junction held 1 base outside the gene matches. The CDR3 sequence: CASSLTGGNTEAFF. The DNA of the CDR3 is TGTGCCAGCAGCTTGACAGGGGGAAACACTGAAGCTTTCTTT.